A selection of T cell receptor beta chains follows, all from one sample in a study of CD8 T cells in ankylosing spondylitis. TCRdb reprocessed the 5' RACE reads via MiXCR and lists one record per CDR3 protein. Of over 30,000 distinct CDR3 sequences detected, 8% to 13% appear once; the ten largest clones hold just over 20%. What was sequenced was synovial fluid, either unsorted or a sorted T cell fraction (not recorded which). Source of these receptors: a male donor with ankylosing spondylitis. Each CDR3 is given with its conserved first and last residue. A D gene is named only where the DNA matches it firmly. For some rows the clone size is stated as once, few or many, or as a class when expanded; others skip it.

J,D,size,V,DNA,CDR3
TRBJ1-4,TRBD1,few,TRBV5-1,TGCGCCAGCAGCCTTCGGACAGGGTCGGGCGAAAAACTGTTTTTT,CASSLRTGSGEKLFF
TRBJ2-1,-,-,TRBV24-1,TGTGCCACCAGTGATTTGCGGGATGAATACAATGAGCAGTTCTTC,CATSDLRDEYNEQFF
TRBJ2-3,-,many,TRBV29-1,TGCAGCGTTGTCGGGCGCGGGACCCCAGATACGCAGTATTTT,CSVVGRGTPDTQYF
TRBJ2-1,-,few,TRBV12-3/TRBV12-4,TGTGCCAGCAGTTTCATGAACCAGGCGGAGCAGTTCTTC,CASSFMNQAEQFF
TRBJ2-7,-,-,TRBV28,TGTGCCTCCCTTTCGGGGCTCTCCTACGAGCAGTACTTC,CASLSGLSYEQYF
TRBJ2-7,-,many,TRBV5-1,TGCGCCAGCAGCGGTGACAGCTACGAGCAGTACTTC,CASSGDSYEQYF
TRBJ2-7,TRBD1,-,TRBV29-1,TGCAGCGTTGCCCGGACAGGGGGCTCCTACGAGCAGTACTTC,CSVARTGGSYEQYF
TRBJ2-7,-,many,TRBV5-6,TGTGCCAGCAGCTTGGGCAACGAGCAGTACTTC,CASSLGNEQYF
TRBJ2-1,TRBD2,many,TRBV4-3,TGCGCCAGCAGCCAAGGGCAAGCGGGAGGCGTTAATGAGCAGTTCTTC,CASSQGQAGGVNEQFF
TRBJ2-3,-,few,TRBV7-2,TGTGCCAGCAGCACGGCAGATACGCAGTATTTT,CASSTADTQYF
TRBJ2-3,TRBD2,many,TRBV4-2,TGTGCCAGCAGCCAAGGGTCGGGGGGGACGCAGTATTTT,CASSQGSGGTQYF
TRBJ2-7,TRBD2,few,TRBV3-1,TGTGCCAGCAGCCAAGGCAATCTAGGACTAGCGGGGCGGGCCTACGAGCAGTACTTC,CASSQGNLGLAGRAYEQYF
TRBJ2-7,-,few,TRBV7-6,TGTGCCAGCAGCTTCCGGCCAGGCTACGAGCAGTACTTC,CASSFRPGYEQYF
TRBJ2-5,-,-,TRBV19,TGTGCCAGTTCTCCGGCCCTTAAGAGTGAGACCCAGTACTTC,CASSPALKSETQYF
TRBJ1-2,-,few,TRBV12-3/TRBV12-4,TGTGCCAGCAGTCCTGAGAGGGGCTATGGCTACACCTTC,CASSPERGYGYTF
TRBJ2-1,-,-,TRBV10-3,TGTGCCATCAGTGACGGCAATCCTTTCTCCTACAATGAGCAGTTCTTC,CAISDGNPFSYNEQFF
TRBJ2-7,TRBD2,many,TRBV7-2,TGTGCCAGCAGCGCCCTAGCGGGTACCTACGAGCAGTACTTC,CASSALAGTYEQYF
TRBJ2-1,-,-,TRBV21-1,TGTGCCAGCAGCAAAGAAGGACCGGAGGAGGTGGGCGGGCAGTTCTTC,CASSKEGPEEVGGQFF
TRBJ2-1,-,-,TRBV20-1,TGCAGTGCTAGAGTACCTTCTATTGGAGACTTGAAGAGCAGGTATGAGCAGTTCTTC,CSARVPSIGDLKSRYEQFF
TRBJ2-3,-,few,TRBV3-1,TGTGCCAGCAGCCAGGGCCACCTTTTAGATACGCAGTATTTT,CASSQGHLLDTQYF
TRBJ2-3,TRBD2,-,TRBV12-3/TRBV12-4,TGTGCCAGCAGTTTATCGGCTAGCGGGAGATCAGATACGCAGTATTTT,CASSLSASGRSDTQYF
TRBJ2-3,-,-,TRBV7-6,TGTGCCAGCAGCTTAGTGGCGGGTTTGTCCACAGATACGCAGTATTTT,CASSLVAGLSTDTQYF
TRBJ2-7,-,few,TRBV28,TGTGCCAGCAGGGAAAGACGGACCCTCGCCTACGAGCAGTACTTC,CASRERRTLAYEQYF